In its sample, the clone carrying this T cell receptor (beta chain) was seen once. Trimming pared 0 bases from V and 2 bases from J, leaving 11 bases between. Germline CDR1 and CDR2: LGHDT and YNNKEL (reference sequence). This CDR3 has 15 residues. This sample was taken from a study of blood T cell repertoires in COVID-19. Whole-study context: Sites in the United States, Italy and Spain provided acute and convalescent COVID-19 samples. PBMCs, B-cell-depleted T cells, or T cells were the source of the cDNA or gDNA that made up the material.

Seattle's enrolled individuals joined amid active infection and were then monitored longitudinally. Under the authors' procedure: The assay estimated nucleated cells by amplifying reference gene primers. Sequencing used immunoSEQ multiplex PCR; TCRdb keeps in-frame clones, though not all of them. V and J calls and clone size follow that table, whereas D and trimming were derived from the DNA. The table records some 290,000 clones, roughly 88% of them present only once. This sequence was found in a woman in her 30s with COVID-19, enrolled during active disease. The rearrangement joins TRBV3-1 (or the pseudogene TRBV3-2) to TRBJ2-7; D is unresolved. The sample comprised peripheral blood. The CDR3 nucleotides read TGTGCCAGCAGCCAAGATTTGTCAGGTCCCTACGAGCAGTACTTC. Protein sequence: CASSQDLSGPYEQYF.